Following are 25 T cell receptor beta chains from one sample sequenced in a study of cytomegalovirus exposure and HLA in healthy donors. A multiplex PCR was run with 60 Vbeta primers and 13 Jbeta primers. Some clones are missing from TCRdb's copy, which holds only in-frame ones; the method was immunoSEQ multiplex PCR. The table shows approximately 100,000 clones, with around 74% occurring only once. Input material: PBMCs. These receptors originate from a male donor in good health and CMV-seropositive.

The chain combines TRBV5-1 with TRBJ1-3; D possibly corresponds to TRBD1 (5 bases). V was trimmed by 3 bases and J by 2 bases, leaving 9 bases between them. In germline, CDR1 is SGHRS, CDR2 YFSETQ. This CDR3 region has 14 residues. The CDR3 is CASSSDSPGNTIYF. CDR3 bases: TGCGCCAGCAGCTCCGACAGTCCTGGAAACACCATATATTTT.

The gene calls are TRBV11-2 and TRBJ1-1; 8 nucleotides line up with TRBD1. CDR1 is SGHAT and CDR2 is FQNNGV in the germline V gene. This CDR3 has 16 amino acids. The trim removed 5 bases at V and 5 bases at J, leaving 13 bases unmatched. For the CDR3, the DNA is TGTGCCAGCAGCGAATATCAGGGGGCGAGGAGGACTGAAGCTTTCTTT. It translates to CASSEYQGARRTEAFF.

This clone appeared a few times. The V and J genes are TRBV6-6 and TRBJ1-1, with D hard to call. The germline V gene encodes CDR1 MNHNY and CDR2 SVGAGI (reference sequence). The CDR3 runs 13 residues. Trimming cost V 10 bases and J 4 bases, with 16 bases left between them. DNA of the CDR3: TGTGCCACCAGCCGGGAATCGGGCACTGAAGCTTTCTTT. This encodes CATSRESGTEAFF.

The V call is TRBV11-2, the J call TRBJ1-3, with D uncertain. Between the trimmed V and J ends, which lost 5 bases and 3 bases, there was a span of 11 bases. Germline CDR1 is SGHAT and CDR2 is FQNNGV. This CDR3 contains 14 residues. The CDR3 here is CASSRPSYGNTIYF. The CDR3 coding sequence is TGTGCCAGCAGCCGTCCGAGTTATGGAAACACCATATATTTT.

The chain links TRBV9 to TRBJ1-5; TRBD1 agrees at 12 bases. The V gene's germline CDR1 is SGDLS and CDR2 YYNGEE. The ends lost 0 bases at V and 5 bases at J; junction bases unmatched: 6. The CDR3 sequence is 17 residues long. CDR3 sequence reads: CASSVGGGTGGYQPQHF. CDR3 nucleotides: TGTGCCAGCAGCGTAGGAGGCGGGACAGGGGGCTATCAGCCCCAGCATTTT.

V and J are TRBV6-1 and TRBJ2-7; no clear D gene. The CDR3 consists of 13 residues. The V gene lost 6 bases and the J gene lost 5 bases, with 14 bases spanning the gap. Germline V lookup: CDR1 MNHNS, CDR2 SASEGT. CDR3 protein: CASRNTESDEQYF. The DNA for the CDR3 is TGTGCCAGCAGAAACACCGAAAGCGACGAGCAGTACTTC.

The chain employs TRBV10-2 and TRBJ1-6; D remains ambiguous. This CDR3 is built from 14 residues. Trimming cost V 3 bases and J 9 bases, with 12 bases left between them. Germline V CDR1 and CDR2: WSHSY, SAAADI. The CDR3 spells CASSEGGWGSPLHF. As DNA, the CDR3 is TGCGCCAGCAGTGAAGGAGGGTGGGGTTCACCCCTCCACTTT.

As regards this clone: An end of the junction differs from the germline gene, which may be a read error. CDR3 amino acids: CASSLFRSGGVAAFDF. In nucleotides, the CDR3 is TGTGCCAGCAGTTTATTCCGTAGCGGGGGGGTTGCCGCCTTTGACTTC. V usage is TRBV28 and J usage is TRBJ2-7, with 11 bases identical to TRBD2. This CDR3 spans 16 amino acids. Germline V gene data show CDR1 as MDHEN and CDR2 as SYDVKM.

J is TRBJ2-5 and V is TRBV12-5; no definite D call. The J call is in doubt because the DNA end fits TRBJ2-7 better. The CDR3 covers 15 residues. Germline-derived CDR1 and CDR2 are LGHNT and FRNRAP. In DNA, the CDR3 is TGTGCTAGTGGTTTGGCCTATACCCTCTCCTACGAGCAGTACTTC. This sequence encodes CASGLAYTLSYEQYF.

This clone has just a few counts. This chain connects TRBV7-6 to TRBJ2-5; TRBD2 agrees at 8 bases. Germline V gene data show CDR1 as SGHVS and CDR2 as FNYEAQ. The CDR3 totals 17 residues. Trimming cost V 0 bases and J 2 bases; bases outside gene matches: 8. The CDR3 loop is CASSLASGGGGQETQYF. Here the CDR3 DNA reads TGTGCCAGCAGCTTAGCGTCGGGTGGCGGGGGGCAAGAGACCCAGTACTTC.

V gene TRBV7-3 combines with J gene TRBJ1-1; unclear D gene. Between the trimmed V and J ends, which lost 2 bases and 4 bases, there was a span of 11 bases. The CDR3 sequence is 14 residues long. CDR1 and CDR2 (germline): SGHTA, FQGTGA. The CDR3 spells CASSLEIRFTEAFF. CDR3 sequence (DNA): TGTGCCAGCAGCTTAGAAATCAGGTTCACTGAAGCTTTCTTT. Full variable domain (missing parts from reference TRBV7-3 and TRBJ1-1): GAGVSQTPSNKVTEKGKYVELRCDPISGHTALYWYRQSLGQGPEFLIYFQGTGAADDSGLPNDRFFAVRPEGSVSTLKIQRTERGDSAVYLCASSLEIRFTEAFFGQGTRLTVV.

On this clone itself: Other DNA sequences in the sample encode the same CDR3. The J gene is TRBJ1-5, the V gene TRBV30; D unresolved. CDR3 length: 13 amino acids. V shed 5 bases and J shed 0 bases, with 8 bases lying between them. Germline loops: CDR1 GTSNPN, CDR2 SVGIG (reference sequence). CDR3 region: CAWARGSNQPQHF. In DNA form, the CDR3 reads TGTGCCTGGGCCCGGGGTAGCAATCAGCCCCAGCATTTT.

This clone occurred a few times. This chain connects TRBV4-1 to TRBJ1-1, with D tentatively TRBD1 (6 bases). Trimming pared 6 bases from V and 4 bases from J, leaving 15 bases between. The CDR3 contains 14 residues. Germline CDR1 reads MGHRA; CDR2 reads YSYEKL. The CDR3 bases are TGCGCCAGCAGACAACCGACAGGAGCCACTGAAGCTTTCTTT. This sequence encodes CASRQPTGATEAFF.

The chain uses TRBV11-2 and TRBJ2-3, with 11 bases that match TRBD2. J was trimmed by 6 bases and V by 1 base; bases with no gene match: 9. The germline V gene has CDR1 SGHAT and CDR2 FQNNGV. The CDR3 extends over 17 amino acids. CDR3 nucleotide sequence: TGTGCCAGCAGCTTAGGTCTAGCGGGGGGCTCTATGGATACGCAGTATTTT. This translates into CASSLGLAGGSMDTQYF.

This clone has a handful of counts. This sequence joins TRBV29-1 and TRBJ1-5; the match to TRBD1 covers 10 bases. CDR3 length equals 19 residues. V lost 5 bases to trimming and J lost 4 bases; unmatched junction nucleotides: 20. CDR1 SQVTM and CDR2 ANQGSEA come from the germline V gene. This CDR3 reads CSVPPGGDRGESGNQPQHF. CDR3 nucleotides: TGCAGCGTTCCGCCGGGGGGGGACAGGGGTGAATCTGGGAATCAGCCCCAGCATTTT.

This sequence joins TRBV21-1 and TRBJ2-3; the D segment call TRBD1 is taken from the table without a DNA check. TRBV21-1 is a recognized pseudogene. The CDR3 has 16 amino acids. The DNA of the CDR3 is TGTGCCAGCAGCACCTCGGGACAGGGTTTTACAGATACGCAGTATTTT. Protein sequence: CASSTSGQGFTDTQYF.

This clone was recorded once. DNA of the CDR3: TGTGCCAGCAGCTACCTCCTGGGCGAGGGGGTGAACACTGAAGCTTTCTTT. This translates into CASSYLLGEGVNTEAFF. The chain has TRBV11-3 and TRBJ1-1; possible D gene TRBD1, 6 bases. The CDR3 has 17 residues. Trimming removed 4 bases from V and 0 bases from J, with 18 bases in between. Per germline, CDR1 SGHNT and CDR2 YENEEA.

The chain links TRBV7-3 to TRBJ2-3, with 15 bases aligning to TRBD2. Trimming removed 5 bases from V and 6 bases from J; junction bases left unmatched: 6. The germline V gene encodes CDR1 SGHTA and CDR2 FQGTGA. The CDR3 runs 16 residues. CDR3 nucleotide sequence: TGTGCCAGCAGCCCCGGGACTAGCGGGGGGCCGGATACGCAGTATTTT. Translation gives CASSPGTSGGPDTQYF. The complete variable domain, with remaining parts taken from reference TRBV7-3 and TRBJ2-3, reads GAGVSQTPSNKVTEKGKYVELRCDPISGHTALYWYRQSLGQGPEFLIYFQGTGAADDSGLPNDRFFAVRPEGSVSTLKIQRTERGDSAVYLCASSPGTSGGPDTQYFGPGTRLTVL.

This chain connects TRBV5-8 to TRBJ2-2; 8 nucleotides line up with TRBD2. The germline CDR1 and CDR2 sequences are SGHTS and YDEGEE. V was clipped by 3 bases and J by 4 bases; unmatched bases: 8. This CDR3 is built from 16 residues. CDR3 loop: CASSSGLARSTGELFF. The CDR3 bases are TGTGCCAGCAGCTCCGGACTAGCTCGATCCACCGGGGAGCTGTTTTTT.

This chain connects TRBV30 to TRBJ1-3; the match to TRBD1 covers 7 bases. CDR3 length: 17 amino acids. CDR1 GTSNPN and CDR2 SVGIG come from the germline V gene (reference sequence). V lost 2 bases to trimming and J lost 0 bases; unmatched junction nucleotides: 10. The CDR3 here is CAWSPRRGLSSGNTIYF. CDR3 coding DNA: TGTGCCTGGAGTCCCAGAAGGGGGCTCTCCTCTGGAAACACCATATATTTT. The full variable domain, completed using reference TRBV30 and TRBJ1-3, is SQTIHQWPATLVQPVGSPLSLECTVEGTSNPNLYWYRQAAGRGLQLLFYSVGIGQISSEVPQNLSASRPQDRQFILSSKKLLLSDSGFYLCAWSPRRGLSSGNTIYFGEGSWLTVV.

The rearrangement links TRBV5-1 to TRBJ2-1; 14 positions match TRBD2. The CDR3 totals 16 residues. V dropped 0 bases and J dropped 5; count of bases not matched to a gene: 1. CDR1 is SGHRS, CDR2 YFSETQ, per germline. The CDR3 protein is CASSLGGLAGDNEQFF. The CDR3 nucleotides are TGCGCCAGCAGCTTGGGGGGACTAGCGGGGGACAATGAGCAGTTCTTC.

The chain couples TRBV2 to TRBJ2-7; a weak D match, TRBD2 (6 bases). The CDR3 has 14 residues. V was cut by 10 bases and J by 1 base, with 17 bases left in between. Germline lookup yields CDR1 SNHLY and CDR2 FYNNEI. Here the CDR3 reads CATLPGGASYEQYF. CDR3 nucleotide sequence: TGTGCCACCCTCCCCGGCGGGGCATCCTACGAGCAGTACTTC.

The chain uses TRBV6-5 and TRBJ2-1; D possibly corresponds to TRBD2 (6 bases). Trimming removed 4 bases at V and 6 bases at J, with 16 bases between. The CDR3 runs 15 residues. Looked up from germline, CDR1 is MNHEY and CDR2 is SVGAGI. The CDR3 reads CASSSSGRSGNEQFF. CDR3 nucleotides: TGTGCCAGCAGTTCTTCAGGGAGGTCGGGCAATGAGCAGTTCTTC.

The rearrangement links TRBV2 to TRBJ1-1; 8 bases line up with TRBD1. After removal of 6 bases from V and 10 bases from J, the junction contained 13 bases not matched to a gene. Germline V gene lookup returns CDR1 SNHLY and CDR2 FYNNEI. This CDR3 is built from 14 residues. CDR3 coding DNA: TGTGCCAGCAGACTAAGGACAGGGAATGGGTCAGCTTTCTTT. It codes for CASRLRTGNGSAFF.

The chain couples TRBV7-9 to TRBJ2-3; the D is unclear. Germline V gene data show CDR1 as SEHNR and CDR2 as FQNEAQ (reference sequence). This CDR3 contains 15 residues. V was clipped by 1 base and J by 0 bases, with 8 bases between them. The CDR3 DNA reads TGTGCCAGCAGCTTAGATAGTCGTAGCACAGATACGCAGTATTTT. It codes for CASSLDSRSTDTQYF.